This entry lists 15 T cell receptor beta chains sequenced from one sample in a study of cytomegalovirus exposure and HLA in healthy donors. A multiplex PCR was run with 60 Vbeta primers and 13 Jbeta primers. Only in-frame clones appear in the TCRdb table, and some are missing; sequencing was by immunoSEQ multiplex PCR. The data hold some 110,000 clones, with roughly 13% observed a single time. Sample: PBMCs. Receptors were obtained from a man in his forties in good health and CMV-seropositive.

The chain links TRBV7-2 to TRBJ2-1, with 7 nucleotides matching TRBD1. Unmatched junction bases numbered 9, after V lost 2 bases and J lost 8 bases. The length of the CDR3 is 15 residues. Germline assignment: CDR1 SGHTA and CDR2 FQGNSA. CDR3 sequence reads: CASSLLQGFSDEQFF. For the CDR3, the DNA is TGTGCCAGCAGCTTATTACAGGGGTTTAGCGATGAGCAGTTCTTC.

This clone was picked up a small number of times. The chain carries TRBV25-1 and TRBJ2-7; TRBD1 is a possible D gene (5 bases). Trimming pared 6 bases from V and 5 bases from J, leaving 14 bases between. The CDR3 is 13 residues long. Germline-derived CDR1 and CDR2 are MGHDK and SYGVNS. CDR3: CASRSRVGHEQYF. Written as DNA, the CDR3 is TGTGCCAGCAGATCCAGGGTAGGCCACGAGCAGTACTTC.

In this sample, this clone turned up a few times. The chain has TRBV11-2 and TRBJ1-2; D is unresolved. V was trimmed by 0 bases and J by 3 bases, leaving 11 bases between them. The CDR3 sequence is 15 residues long. Germline-derived CDR1 and CDR2 are SGHAT and FQNNGV. CDR3 DNA: TGTGCCAGCAGCTTAGATCCCCAGTCATACTATGGCTACACCTTC. Its translation: CASSLDPQSYYGYTF.

The chain couples TRBV6-5 to TRBJ1-5; D might be TRBD1 (5 bases). This CDR3 has 14 amino acids. In germline, CDR1 is MNHEY, CDR2 SVGAGI. V lost 0 bases and J 5 bases, leaving 8 bases between the germline ends. CDR3 in DNA: TGTGCCAGCAGTTACTCCAGGGAGGATCAGCCCCAGCATTTT. Amino acid sequence: CASSYSREDQPQHF.

V gene TRBV27 combines with J gene TRBJ2-5; the D gene is possibly TRBD1 (6 bases). Trimming shortened V by 9 bases and J by 4 bases, and 18 bases separated the two germline ends. The V gene's germline CDR1 is MNHEY and CDR2 SMNVEV (reference sequence). The CDR3 extends over 14 amino acids. CDR3 residues: CASRTVVNAETQYF. CDR3 DNA sequence: TGTGCCAGTCGGACAGTGGTAAATGCAGAGACCCAGTACTTC.

The chain recombines TRBV28 with TRBJ2-7, with TRBD2 identical over 7 bases. Trimming took 5 bases from V and 0 from J; bases not matched to a gene: 16. The CDR3 runs 18 residues. CDR1 and CDR2 (germline): MDHEN, SYDVKM. The chain's CDR3 is CASSLPATALADSYEQYF. CDR3 sequence (DNA): TGTGCCAGCAGTCTCCCCGCAACGGCCCTAGCGGACTCCTACGAGCAGTACTTC.

The chain recombines TRBV7-9 with TRBJ2-3; 11 nucleotides agree with TRBD2. Trimming at V came to 1 base and at J to 2 bases, leaving 2 bases not matched to a gene. There are 16 residues in the CDR3. Germline values: CDR1 SEHNR, CDR2 FQNEAQ (reference sequence). CDR3 coding DNA: TGTGCCAGCAGCTTAGTACTAGCGGGGGCCACAGATACGCAGTATTTT. Translated: CASSLVLAGATDTQYF.

This clone was counted a few times. The rearrangement uses TRBV9 and TRBJ1-3; D uncertain. The V and J ends lost 3 bases and 5 bases respectively, with 3 bases between them. Germline V gene sequence: CDR1 SGDLS, CDR2 YYNGEE. The CDR3 length is 11 residues. DNA for the CDR3: TGTGCCAGCAGCGACAGAAACACCATATATTTT. Encoded protein: CASSDRNTIYF.

This clone was counted a few times. This chain uses TRBV7-2 with TRBJ2-7, with 9 bases fitting TRBD1. The J segment lost 4 bases and the V segment lost 3 bases, leaving 7 bases of the junction unmatched. CDR3 length equals 15 residues. Germline CDR1 is SGHTA and CDR2 is FQGNSA. The CDR3 sequence: CASSFLQGAYYEQYF. The CDR3 DNA follows: TGTGCCAGCAGCTTCTTACAGGGGGCGTATTACGAGCAGTACTTC.

This clone was seen only a few times. The chain combines TRBV7-8 with TRBJ2-2; 7 bases fit TRBD2. This CDR3 has 17 amino acids. Trimming at V came to 4 bases and at J to 1 base, leaving 9 bases not matched to a gene. From germline, CDR1 is SGHVS and CDR2 FQNEAQ. CDR3 region: CASSWRAGVGNTGELFF. CDR3 nucleotide sequence: TGTGCCAGCAGCTGGAGGGCGGGAGTAGGGAACACCGGGGAGCTGTTTTTT.

This clone was seen a few times. Here the CDR3 reads CASTPMTGINTEAFF. The CDR3, as DNA: TGTGCCAGTACCCCGATGACAGGAATAAACACTGAAGCTTTCTTT. The chain couples TRBV19 to TRBJ1-1; a weak D match, TRBD1 (6 bases). Germline V gene data show CDR1 as LNHDA and CDR2 as SQIVND (reference sequence). The CDR3 is made up of 15 amino acids. V lost 7 bases, J lost 2 bases, and 17 bases lay in between.

This clone appeared a few times. The gene calls are TRBV12-5 and TRBJ2-1; TRBD2 aligns across 12 bases. CDR3 size: 15 residues. Trimming took 1 base from V and 9 from J; bases not matched to a gene: 4. Germline V lookup: CDR1 LGHNT, CDR2 FRNRAP. Written as DNA, the CDR3 is TGTGCTAGTGGTTTGGGTCTAGCGGGAGGGGGTGAGCAGTTCTTC. It codes for CASGLGLAGGGEQFF.

The chain is built from TRBV5-1 and TRBJ2-2; no firm D call. The ends were cut back, 4 bases at V and 1 base at J, with 11 bases in the middle. The CDR3 covers 15 residues. Germline V CDR1 and CDR2: SGHRS, YFSETQ. The CDR3 sequence is CASSPGVGNTGELFF. In DNA form, the CDR3 reads TGCGCCAGCAGCCCTGGAGTGGGGAACACCGGGGAGCTGTTTTTT.

This clone has more than one count but fewer than ten. This chain uses TRBV4-1 with TRBJ1-1; D unresolved. With 0 bases removed from V and 0 bases from J, the gap between germline ends came to 2 bases. The CDR3 is made up of 13 amino acids. Germline V gene sequence: CDR1 MGHRA, CDR2 YSYEKL. The chain's CDR3 is CASSQDMNTEAFF. CDR3 in DNA: TGCGCCAGCAGCCAAGACATGAACACTGAAGCTTTCTTT.

The chain joins TRBV6-6 to TRBJ1-5; 7 positions match TRBD1. V was pared by 0 bases and J by 2 bases, with 4 bases of the junction left unmatched. CDR3 length equals 16 residues. CDR1 is MNHNY and CDR2 is SVGAGI in the germline V gene (reference sequence). DNA of the CDR3: TGTGCCAGCAGTTACTCCTCAGGGGGTGGCAATCAGCCCCAGCATTTT. Amino acids: CASSYSSGGGNQPQHF.